Sequencing of this T cell receptor beta chain was carried out in a study of beta chain features in type 1 diabetes. Note on this clone: The target antigen is unknown.

All of the isolated RNA was reverse transcribed, so expressed TCRB transcripts were sequenced. Only in-frame clones appear in the TCRdb table, and some are missing; sequencing was by immunoSEQ multiplex PCR. The sample records about 340,000 clones, less than 15% being singletons. It was via CD45RO/CCR7/CD25/CD127/CD95/CD27 that CD4+ naive, central memory, regulatory and stem cell-like memory cells were sorted. In all sorted populations, purity surpassed 98%. Findings and limits, study-wide: More deletions and fewer insertions at VDJ junctions were found in patients with type 1 diabetes. There was a moderate but significant shortening of TCRB CDR3s in all four CD4+ subsets of Type 1 diabetes patients.

The V and J ends lost 6 bases and 5 bases, in that order; junction bases with no gene match: 4. The CDR3 covers 13 residues. The germline V gene encodes CDR1 ENHRY and CDR2 SYGVKD. The rearrangement links TRBV10-3 to TRBJ1-1; TRBD1 aligns across 9 bases. The material sequenced was naive CD4+ T cells from blood. The receptor was derived from a young woman with type 1 diabetes. Here the CDR3 reads CAIRGTGRTEAFF. In DNA form, the CDR3 reads TGTGCCATCAGAGGGACAGGGAGAACTGAAGCTTTCTTT.